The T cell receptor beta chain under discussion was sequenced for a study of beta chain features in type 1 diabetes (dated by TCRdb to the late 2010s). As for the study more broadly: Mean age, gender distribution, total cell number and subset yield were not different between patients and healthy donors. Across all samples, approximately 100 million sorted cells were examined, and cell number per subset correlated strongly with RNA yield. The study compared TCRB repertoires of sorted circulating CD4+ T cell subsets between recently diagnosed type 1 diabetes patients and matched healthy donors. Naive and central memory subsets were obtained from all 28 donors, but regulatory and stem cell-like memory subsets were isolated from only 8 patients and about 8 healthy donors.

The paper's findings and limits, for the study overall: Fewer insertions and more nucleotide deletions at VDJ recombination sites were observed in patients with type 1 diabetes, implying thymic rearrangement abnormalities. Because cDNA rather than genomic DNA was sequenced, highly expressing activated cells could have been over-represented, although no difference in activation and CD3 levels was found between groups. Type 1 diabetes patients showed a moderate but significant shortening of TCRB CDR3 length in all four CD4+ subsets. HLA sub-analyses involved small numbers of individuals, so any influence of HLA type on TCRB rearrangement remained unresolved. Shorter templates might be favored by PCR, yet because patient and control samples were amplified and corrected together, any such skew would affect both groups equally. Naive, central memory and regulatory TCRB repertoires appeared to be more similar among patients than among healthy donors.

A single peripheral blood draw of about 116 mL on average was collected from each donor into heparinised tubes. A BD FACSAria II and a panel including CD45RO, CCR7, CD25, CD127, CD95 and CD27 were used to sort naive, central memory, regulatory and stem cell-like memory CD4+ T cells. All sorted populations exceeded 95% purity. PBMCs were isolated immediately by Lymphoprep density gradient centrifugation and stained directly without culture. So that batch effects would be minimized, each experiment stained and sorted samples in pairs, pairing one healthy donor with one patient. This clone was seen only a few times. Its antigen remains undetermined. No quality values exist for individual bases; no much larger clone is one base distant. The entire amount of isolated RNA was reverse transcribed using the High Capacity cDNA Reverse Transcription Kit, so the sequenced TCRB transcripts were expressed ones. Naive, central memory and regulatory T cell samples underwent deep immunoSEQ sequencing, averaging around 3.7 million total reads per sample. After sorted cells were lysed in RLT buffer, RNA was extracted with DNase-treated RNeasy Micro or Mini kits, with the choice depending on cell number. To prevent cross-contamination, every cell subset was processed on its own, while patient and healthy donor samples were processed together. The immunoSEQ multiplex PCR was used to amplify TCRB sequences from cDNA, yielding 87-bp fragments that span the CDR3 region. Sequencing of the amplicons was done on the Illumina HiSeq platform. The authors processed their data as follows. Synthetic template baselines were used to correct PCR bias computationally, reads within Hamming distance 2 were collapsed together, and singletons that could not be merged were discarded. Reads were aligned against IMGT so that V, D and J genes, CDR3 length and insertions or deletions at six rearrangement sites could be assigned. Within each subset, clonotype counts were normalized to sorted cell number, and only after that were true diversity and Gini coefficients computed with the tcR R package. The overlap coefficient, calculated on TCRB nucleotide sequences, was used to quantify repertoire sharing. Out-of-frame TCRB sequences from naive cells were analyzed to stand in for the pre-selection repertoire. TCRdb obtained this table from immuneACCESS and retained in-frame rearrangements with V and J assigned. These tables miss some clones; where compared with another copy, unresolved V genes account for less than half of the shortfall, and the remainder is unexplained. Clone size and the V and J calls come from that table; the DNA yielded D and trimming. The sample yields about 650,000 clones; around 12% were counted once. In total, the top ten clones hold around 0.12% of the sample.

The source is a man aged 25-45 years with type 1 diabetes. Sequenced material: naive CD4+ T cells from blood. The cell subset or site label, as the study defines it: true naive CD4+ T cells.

In nucleotides, the sequence is TGTGCCTGGAACCTGGGACTTCAAGAGACCCAGTACTTC. Its protein product is CAWNLGLQETQYF. Rearrangement joined TRBV30 to TRBJ2-5, and possibly TRBD2, on 6 matching bases. Between the V and J ends, shortened by 4 bases and 2 bases respectively, the junction contains 11 bases. From the germline V gene (reference sequence), CDR1 is GTSNPN and CDR2 is SVGIG. The CDR3 starts with the cysteine, ends with the phenylalanine, and has 13 residues. Of the read, only the CDR3 DNA is kept; its 39 bases are in frame from base 1. The CDR3, completed at both ends by the reference TRBV30 and TRBJ2-5 genes, gives the full variable domain SQTIHQWPATLVQPVGSPLSLECTVEGTSNPNLYWYRQAAGRGLQLLFYSVGIGQISSEVPQNLSASRPQDRQFILSSKKLLLSDSGFYLCAWNLGLQETQYFGPGTRLLVL.